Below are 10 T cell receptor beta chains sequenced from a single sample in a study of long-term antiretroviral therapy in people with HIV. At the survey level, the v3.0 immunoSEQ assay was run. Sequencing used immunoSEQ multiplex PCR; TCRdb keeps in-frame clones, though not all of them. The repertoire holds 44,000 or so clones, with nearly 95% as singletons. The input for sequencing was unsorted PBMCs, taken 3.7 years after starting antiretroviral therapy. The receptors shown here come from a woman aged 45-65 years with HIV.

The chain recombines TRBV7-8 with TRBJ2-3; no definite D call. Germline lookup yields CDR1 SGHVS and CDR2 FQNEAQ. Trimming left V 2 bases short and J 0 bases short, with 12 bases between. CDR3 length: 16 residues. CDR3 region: CASSLLGLTSTDTQYF. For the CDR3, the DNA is TGTGCCAGCAGCTTATTAGGGCTGACTAGCACAGATACGCAGTATTTT.

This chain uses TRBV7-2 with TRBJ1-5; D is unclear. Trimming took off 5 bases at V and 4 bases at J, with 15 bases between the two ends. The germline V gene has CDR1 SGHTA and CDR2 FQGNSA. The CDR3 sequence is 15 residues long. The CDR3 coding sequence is TGTGCCAGCAGCCCAGGAGGAGAGCGGAATCAGCCCCAGCATTTT. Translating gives CASSPGGERNQPQHF.

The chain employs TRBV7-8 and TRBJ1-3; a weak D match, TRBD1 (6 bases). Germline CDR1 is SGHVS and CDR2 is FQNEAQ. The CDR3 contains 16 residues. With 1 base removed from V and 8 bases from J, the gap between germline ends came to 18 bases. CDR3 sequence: CASSLDRAALEDTIYF. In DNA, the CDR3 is TGTGCCAGCAGCTTAGACAGGGCCGCTCTGGAGGACACCATATATTTT. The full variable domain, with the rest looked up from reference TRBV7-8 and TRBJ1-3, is GAGVSQSPRYKVAKRGQDVALRCDPISGHVSLFWYQQALGQGPEFLTYFQNEAQLDKSGLPSDRFFAERPEGSVSTLKIQRTQQEDSAVYLCASSLDRAALEDTIYFGEGSWLTVV.

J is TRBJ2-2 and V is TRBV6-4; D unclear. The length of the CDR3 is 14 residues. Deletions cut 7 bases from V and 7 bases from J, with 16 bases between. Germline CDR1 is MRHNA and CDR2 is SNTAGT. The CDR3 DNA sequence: TGTGCCAGCAAGGGCCAGGCAGCGAGCGGGGAGCTGTTTTTT. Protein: CASKGQAASGELFF.

The CDR3 DNA reads TGTGCCAGCAGTAAACAGGGGGCGCATATAAGGAACACTGAAGCTTTCTTT. Translation: CASSKQGAHIRNTEAFF. The rearrangement uses TRBV2 and TRBJ1-1, with 9 bases lining up with TRBD1. Trimming at V came to 5 bases and at J to 1 base, leaving 11 bases not matched to a gene. The CDR3 loop spans 17 amino acids. Germline V gives CDR1 SNHLY, CDR2 FYNNEI.

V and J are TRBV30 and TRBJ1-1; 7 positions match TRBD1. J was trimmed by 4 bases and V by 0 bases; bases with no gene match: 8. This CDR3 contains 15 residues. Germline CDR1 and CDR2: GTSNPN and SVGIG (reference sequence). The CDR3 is CAWSVTHRGGTEAFF. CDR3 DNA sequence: TGTGCCTGGAGTGTTACACACAGGGGAGGCACTGAAGCTTTCTTT.

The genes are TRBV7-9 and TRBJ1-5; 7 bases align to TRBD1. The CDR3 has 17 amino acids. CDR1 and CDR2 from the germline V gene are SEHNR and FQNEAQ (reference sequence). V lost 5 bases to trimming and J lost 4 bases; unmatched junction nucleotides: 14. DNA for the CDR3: TGTGCCAGCAGCCAAATCGACAGGGAAGGTGGTAATCAGCCCCAGCATTTT. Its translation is CASSQIDREGGNQPQHF.

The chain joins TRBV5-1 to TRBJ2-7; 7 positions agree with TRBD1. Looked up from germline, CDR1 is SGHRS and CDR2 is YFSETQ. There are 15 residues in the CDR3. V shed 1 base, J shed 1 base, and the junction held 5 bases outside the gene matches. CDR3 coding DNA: TGCGCCAGCAGCTTGAAACGGGACAGATCCTACGAGCAGTACTTC. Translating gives CASSLKRDRSYEQYF.

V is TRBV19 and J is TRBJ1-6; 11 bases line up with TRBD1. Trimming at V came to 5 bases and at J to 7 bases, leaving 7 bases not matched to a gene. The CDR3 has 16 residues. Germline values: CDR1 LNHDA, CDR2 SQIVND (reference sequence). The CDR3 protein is CASSHRDRGKNSPLHF. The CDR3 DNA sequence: TGTGCCAGTAGTCACCGGGACAGGGGGAAGAATTCACCCCTCCACTTT. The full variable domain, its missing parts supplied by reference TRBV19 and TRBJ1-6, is DGGITQSPKYLFRKEGQNVTLSCEQNLNHDAMYWYRQDPGQGLRLIYYSQIVNDFQKGDIAEGYSVSREKKESFPLTVTSAQKNPTAFYLCASSHRDRGKNSPLHFGNGTRLTVT.

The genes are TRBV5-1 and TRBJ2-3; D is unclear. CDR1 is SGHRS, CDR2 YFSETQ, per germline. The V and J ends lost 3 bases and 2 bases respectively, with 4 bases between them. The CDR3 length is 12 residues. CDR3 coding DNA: TGCGCCAGCAGCTCAACCACAGATACGCAGTATTTT. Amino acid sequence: CASSSTTDTQYF.